Listed here are 19 T cell receptor beta chains from one sample, sequenced in a study of radiation and T cells in renal cell carcinoma. As to time point: baseline pretreatment blood. The treatment was: 15 Gy SBRT to primary tumor, nephrectomy 4 weeks later. The table came from immunoSEQ multiplex PCR; TCRdb's copy has only in-frame clones and leaves some out. This repertoire shows tens of thousands of clones, around 72% found once; its top ten account for less than 7.5%. The material sequenced was blood, taken from a patient whose treatment included radiotherapy and nephrectomy. The receptors come from a man aged 60 to 69 with renal cell carcinoma.

In this sample, this clone turned up once. The rearrangement uses TRBV6-5 and TRBJ1-1, with D possibly TRBD1 on 6 matching bases. This CDR3 is 14 amino acids long. The germline V and J ends were trimmed by 2 bases and 5 bases, with 12 bases remaining between them. The germline gives CDR1 MNHEY, CDR2 SVGAGI. Here the CDR3 reads CASSYHRQGTEAFF. The CDR3, as DNA: TGTGCCAGCAGTTACCACCGGCAGGGGACTGAAGCTTTCTTT.

The V gene is TRBV19, the J gene TRBJ1-3, with D maybe TRBD1 (5 bases). The germline V gene encodes CDR1 LNHDA and CDR2 SQIVND (reference sequence). CDR3 length equals 14 residues. V dropped 7 bases and J dropped 4 bases, with 14 bases sitting between them. CDR3 sequence (DNA): TGTGCCAGTAAGATAGGGGTAGGAGGAAACACCATATATTTT. Amino acid sequence: CASKIGVGGNTIYF.

The chain is built from TRBV11-2 and TRBJ1-3, with D uncertain. With 1 base removed from V and 1 base from J, the gap between germline ends came to 11 bases. The germline V gene has CDR1 SGHAT and CDR2 FQNNGV. This CDR3 contains 16 residues. The CDR3 DNA is TGTGCCAGCAGCTTAGTCAGTCCGGGATCTGGAAACACCATATATTTT. Amino acid sequence: CASSLVSPGSGNTIYF.

V and J are TRBV13 and TRBJ2-1; 7 bases match TRBD1. CDR1 PRHDT and CDR2 FYEKMQ come from the germline V gene (reference sequence). The CDR3 runs 14 residues. V lost 6 bases, J lost 3 bases, and 5 bases stayed unmatched. The DNA for the CDR3 is TGTGCCAGCAGGTCGACAGGGAACTACAATGAGCAGTTCTTC. Its protein product is CASRSTGNYNEQFF. The full variable domain, with the rest looked up from reference TRBV13 and TRBJ2-1, is AAGVIQSPRHLIKEKRETATLKCYPIPRHDTVYWYQQGPGQDPQFLISFYEKMQSDKGSIPDRFSAQQFSDYHSELNMSSLELGDSALYFCASRSTGNYNEQFFGPGTRLTVL.

The chain is built from TRBV18 and TRBJ2-2; the D gene could be TRBD1 or TRBD2 (5 bases each). The V end lost 0 bases, the J end lost 1 base, and 12 bases lay between the germline ends. This CDR3 is built from 17 residues. CDR1 is KGHSH, CDR2 LQKENI, per germline. CDR3 nucleotides: TGTGCCAGCTCACCACCCTTTGGGACGGAGAACACCGGGGAGCTGTTTTTT. Residues: CASSPPFGTENTGELFF.

The chain joins TRBV5-1 to TRBJ1-2; TRBD1 matches at 8 bases. The CDR3 extends over 16 amino acids. Per the germline V gene, CDR1 is SGHRS and CDR2 is YFSETQ. Germline trimming cut 5 bases from V and 3 bases from J; bases unmatched to any gene: 12. CDR3 loop: CASRLTPTGEHYGYTF. In DNA, the CDR3 is TGCGCCAGCAGACTTACCCCGACAGGGGAGCACTATGGCTACACCTTC.

The V gene is TRBV30, the J gene TRBJ1-2; D remains ambiguous. The germline gives CDR1 GTSNPN, CDR2 SVGIG (reference sequence). CDR3 length equals 14 residues. The V gene lost 3 bases and the J gene lost 5 bases, with 16 bases spanning the gap. The DNA for the CDR3 is TGTGCCTGGAGGTCAGACAAAAAAGCTTATGGCTACACCTTC. Protein: CAWRSDKKAYGYTF.

A few counts support this clone. The gene calls are TRBV5-6 and TRBJ1-3; D not resolved. Germline V gene lookup returns CDR1 SGHDT and CDR2 YYEEEE. V dropped 3 bases and J dropped 8 bases, with 15 bases sitting between them. The CDR3 has 14 residues. The chain's CDR3 is CASSSLGQRDTIYF. The DNA for the CDR3 is TGTGCCAGCAGCTCCCTGGGCCAGCGGGACACCATATATTTT. Looking up the rest from reference TRBV5-6 and TRBJ1-3 gives the full variable domain: DAGVTQSPTHLIKTRGQQVTLRCSPKSGHDTVSWYQQALGQGPQFIFQYYEEEERQRGNFPDRFSGHQFPNYSSELNVNALLLGDSALYLCASSSLGQRDTIYFGEGSWLTVV.

The sample holds one count of this clone. The CDR3, as DNA: TGTGCCAGCAGAGAGGACAGGGCTTCCTACGAGCAGTACGTC. This gives the protein CASREDRASYEQYV. This chain joins TRBV6-6 and TRBJ2-7; 8 nucleotides line up with TRBD1. Unmatched junction bases numbered 5, after V lost 6 bases and J lost 1 base. There are 14 residues in the CDR3. Germline V gene lookup returns CDR1 MNHNY and CDR2 SVGAGI (reference sequence).

V is TRBV19 and J is TRBJ2-5, with TRBD2 matching over 7 bases. The germline V gene has CDR1 LNHDA and CDR2 SQIVND (reference sequence). Losses at the gene ends were 5 bases for V and 1 base for J; bases not matched to a gene: 7. The CDR3 totals 15 residues. The CDR3 DNA reads as TGTGCCAGTAGTTGGGCTAGCGGCGTCCAAGAGACCCAGTACTTC. Translation: CASSWASGVQETQYF.

The chain employs TRBV5-4 and TRBJ1-1; TRBD1 is a possible D gene (6 bases). The CDR3 extends over 17 amino acids. V gave up 5 bases and J gave up 3 bases, with 23 bases separating them. The V gene's germline CDR1 is SGHNT and CDR2 YYREEE (reference sequence). The chain's CDR3 is CASRPASQGSGDTEAFF. The CDR3, as DNA: TGTGCCAGCAGACCAGCCTCTCAGGGGAGTGGAGACACTGAAGCTTTCTTT.

This clone was counted a single time. J is TRBJ1-5 and V is TRBV6-5; D remains ambiguous. This CDR3 contains 14 residues. Looked up from germline, CDR1 is MNHEY and CDR2 is SVGAGI. Trimming took 4 bases from V and 2 from J, leaving 9 bases between them. The CDR3 spells CASSWRRGNQPQHF. The CDR3 coding sequence is TGTGCCAGCAGTTGGAGACGGGGCAATCAGCCCCAGCATTTT.

This chain links TRBV11-3 with TRBJ1-2, with TRBD1 matching over 8 bases. In germline, CDR1 is SGHNT, CDR2 YENEEA. The ends lost 0 bases at V and 2 bases at J; junction bases unmatched: 2. The CDR3 totals 15 residues. The CDR3 loop is CASSLDRQGNYGYTF. Here the CDR3 DNA reads TGTGCCAGCAGCTTAGATCGACAGGGGAACTATGGCTACACCTTC.

The chain has TRBV6-1 and TRBJ2-1; D could derive from TRBD1 or TRBD2 (5 bases each). This CDR3 is built from 12 residues. V was shortened by 7 bases and J by 6 bases, with 10 bases between the two germline ends. Germline V gives CDR1 MNHNS, CDR2 SASEGT. The CDR3 loop reads CASKVGANEQFF. The CDR3 DNA sequence: TGTGCCAGCAAGGTCGGGGCCAATGAGCAGTTCTTC.

This clone was observed a single time. The DNA of the CDR3 is TGCGCCAGCAGTGAGTCGGGTAGAGACAATGAGCAGTTCTTC. This translates into CASSESGRDNEQFF. The rearrangement uses TRBV10-1 and TRBJ2-1; no firm D call. V lost 0 bases and J 5 bases, leaving 8 bases between the germline ends. This CDR3 is 14 amino acids long. Germline V CDR1 and CDR2: WNHNN, SYGVQD (reference sequence).

Only one count was recorded for this clone. The chain couples TRBV7-2 to TRBJ1-4; tentative D call: TRBD1 (5 bases). From germline, CDR1 is SGHTA and CDR2 FQGNSA. The V end lost 3 bases, the J end lost 4 bases, and 12 bases lay between the germline ends. The CDR3 sequence is 15 residues long. CDR3 in DNA: TGTGCCAGCAGCTTTCAAGGGACCTTTAATGAAAAACTGTTTTTT. This translates into CASSFQGTFNEKLFF.

This chain uses TRBV5-1 with TRBJ2-3; D is uncertain. In germline, CDR1 is SGHRS, CDR2 YFSETQ. This CDR3 has 15 amino acids. Trimming took 0 bases from V and 2 from J, leaving 10 bases between them. The CDR3 loop is CASSLGQTITDTQYF. CDR3 DNA: TGCGCCAGCAGCTTGGGGCAGACGATCACAGATACGCAGTATTTT.

This clone showed up just a few times. The rearrangement links TRBV2 to TRBJ2-2, with a tentative D call TRBD2 (6 bases). Trimming left V 0 bases short and J 6 bases short, with 14 bases between. The CDR3 consists of 16 residues. Germline CDR1 reads SNHLY; CDR2 reads FYNNEI. CDR3 in DNA: TGTGCCAGCAGTGAAGCGGGTGGGGGGTTCGCCGGGGAGCTGTTTTTT. This encodes CASSEAGGGFAGELFF.

The table lists this clone with a count of one. This chain joins TRBV11-2 and TRBJ1-5; unclear D gene. Germline CDR1 is SGHAT and CDR2 is FQNNGV. Trimming removed 1 base from V and 5 bases from J, with 6 bases in between. The CDR3 extends over 13 amino acids. The CDR3 is CASSLVGDQPQHF. In nucleotides, the CDR3 is TGTGCCAGCAGCTTAGTCGGAGATCAGCCCCAGCATTTT.